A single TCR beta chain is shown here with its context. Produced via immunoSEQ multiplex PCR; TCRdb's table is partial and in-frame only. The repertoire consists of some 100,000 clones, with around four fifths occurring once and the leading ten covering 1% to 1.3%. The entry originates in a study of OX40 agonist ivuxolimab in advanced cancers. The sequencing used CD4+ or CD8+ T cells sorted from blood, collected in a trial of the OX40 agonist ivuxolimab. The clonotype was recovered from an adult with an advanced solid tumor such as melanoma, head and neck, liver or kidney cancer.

The DNA of the CDR3 is TGTGCCAGCAGCTTCCTACTAGCGGGGAAACGAGAGACCCAGTACTTC. As protein: CASSFLLAGKRETQYF. The rearrangement joins TRBV5-6 to TRBJ2-5, with 10 bases identical to TRBD2. CDR1 SGHDT and CDR2 YYEEEE come from the germline V gene. The CDR3 is 16 residues long. The V segment lost 2 bases and the J segment 4 bases; nucleotides outside the gene matches: 8.